The rows below give T cell receptor beta chains drawn from one sample of a study of cytomegalovirus exposure and HLA in healthy donors. The assay was immunoSEQ multiplex PCR, and TCRdb's table has in-frame clones only and misses some. The sample has about 120,000 clones; roughly 18% are singletons. Sequenced input: PBMCs. These receptor sequences come from a female donor in good health and CMV-seropositive. Both conserved end residues are part of each CDR3. The order of the fields is D gene, J gene, V gene, clone size, CDR3 protein, CDR3 DNA. D genes are given only for firm matches. Clone sizes are given selectively: once, few, many, or a class where the clone is expanded.

d_gene: -; j_gene: TRBJ1-4; v_gene: TRBV10-2; abundance: few; CDR3aa: CASSESMFRGKLFF; CDR3nt: TGCGCCAGCAGTGAGTCGATGTTTCGGGGAAAACTGTTTTTT
d_gene: TRBD2; j_gene: TRBJ2-2; v_gene: TRBV7-7; abundance: -; CDR3aa: CATPSGGNTGELFF; CDR3nt: TGTGCTACCCCTAGCGGGGGGAACACCGGGGAGCTGTTTTTT
d_gene: TRBD1; j_gene: TRBJ2-5; v_gene: TRBV27; abundance: few; CDR3aa: CASSPLPGTEQETQYF; CDR3nt: TGTGCCAGCAGTCCTTTGCCAGGGACAGAACAAGAGACCCAGTACTTC
d_gene: -; j_gene: TRBJ2-3; v_gene: TRBV7-2; abundance: -; CDR3aa: CASSQRDFTDTQYF; CDR3nt: TGTGCCAGCAGCCAAAGGGACTTCACAGATACGCAGTATTTT
d_gene: TRBD1; j_gene: TRBJ2-1; v_gene: TRBV9; abundance: once; CDR3aa: CASSVGQGAYEQFF; CDR3nt: TGTGCCAGCAGCGTGGGACAGGGGGCCTATGAGCAGTTCTTC
d_gene: TRBD1; j_gene: TRBJ1-3; v_gene: TRBV10-3; abundance: -; CDR3aa: CAISPQGAGNTIYF; CDR3nt: TGTGCCATCAGCCCACAGGGGGCTGGAAACACCATATATTTT
d_gene: TRBD2; j_gene: TRBJ2-7; v_gene: TRBV7-9; abundance: medium-sized; CDR3aa: CASSSAGVTYEQYF; CDR3nt: TGTGCCAGCAGCTCGGCGGGGGTGACCTACGAGCAGTACTTC
d_gene: TRBD1; j_gene: TRBJ1-1; v_gene: TRBV7-2; abundance: -; CDR3aa: CASSPQGAHGEAFF; CDR3nt: TGTGCCAGCAGCCCCCAGGGGGCGCACGGTGAAGCTTTCTTT
d_gene: -; j_gene: TRBJ1-1; v_gene: TRBV6-5; abundance: once; CDR3aa: CASSPQGFPGVAFF; CDR3nt: TGTGCCAGCAGTCCCCAGGGGTTCCCGGGTGTAGCTTTCTTT
d_gene: TRBD1; j_gene: TRBJ2-7; v_gene: TRBV12-5; abundance: -; CDR3aa: CASETTLPGQGELVRAYEQYF; CDR3nt: TGTGCTAGTGAAACGACCCTTCCGGGACAGGGTGAATTAGTCCGGGCCTACGAGCAGTACTTC
d_gene: -; j_gene: TRBJ2-2; v_gene: TRBV7-2; abundance: -; CDR3aa: CASSPQSGNTGELFF; CDR3nt: TGTGCCAGTTCCCCCCAGAGCGGGAACACCGGGGAGCTGTTTTTT
d_gene: -; j_gene: TRBJ2-1; v_gene: TRBV7-9; abundance: -; CDR3aa: CASSPELGRSSYNEQFF; CDR3nt: TGTGCCAGCAGCCCAGAGCTAGGGAGGAGCTCCTACAATGAGCAGTTCTTC
d_gene: TRBD2; j_gene: TRBJ2-5; v_gene: TRBV28; abundance: few; CDR3aa: CASSLTSDQETQYF; CDR3nt: TGTGCCAGCAGTCTGACTAGCGACCAAGAGACCCAGTACTTC
d_gene: TRBD2; j_gene: TRBJ2-3; v_gene: TRBV30; abundance: -; CDR3aa: CAWSVRLLAGINTDTQYF; CDR3nt: TGTGCCTGGAGTGTTCGCCTACTAGCGGGAATTAACACAGATACGCAGTATTTT
d_gene: TRBD1; j_gene: TRBJ1-2; v_gene: TRBV30; abundance: few; CDR3aa: CAWRGQGSIYGYTF; CDR3nt: TGTGCCTGGAGGGGACAGGGAAGTATCTATGGCTACACCTTC
d_gene: TRBD1; j_gene: TRBJ2-7; v_gene: TRBV19; abundance: few; CDR3aa: CASSIGRQGAYEQYF; CDR3nt: TGTGCCAGTAGTATAGGACGACAGGGAGCCTACGAGCAGTACTTC
d_gene: -; j_gene: TRBJ2-1; v_gene: TRBV25-1; abundance: few; CDR3aa: CASSDVDRHNEQFF; CDR3nt: TGTGCCAGCAGTGACGTTGACAGGCACAATGAGCAGTTCTTC
d_gene: TRBD1; j_gene: TRBJ1-6; v_gene: TRBV10-3; abundance: few; CDR3aa: CAISESRQIGQASYSPLHF; CDR3nt: TGTGCCATCAGTGAGTCGAGGCAGATCGGACAGGCCTCTTATTCACCCCTCCACTTT
d_gene: -; j_gene: TRBJ2-1; v_gene: TRBV19; abundance: -; CDR3aa: CASCGGKSYYNEQFF; CDR3nt: TGTGCCAGCTGCGGGGGCAAAAGCTACTACAATGAGCAGTTCTTC
d_gene: -; j_gene: TRBJ1-1; v_gene: TRBV4-1; abundance: -; CDR3aa: CASSHGGTEAFF; CDR3nt: TGCGCCAGCAGCCACGGGGGGACTGAAGCTTTCTTT
d_gene: TRBD1; j_gene: TRBJ2-7; v_gene: TRBV10-1; abundance: few; CDR3aa: CARGQVYEQYF; CDR3nt: TGCGCCAGAGGACAGGTCTACGAGCAGTACTTC
d_gene: -; j_gene: TRBJ1-1; v_gene: TRBV5-5; abundance: few; CDR3aa: CASSAGWGGGTEAFF; CDR3nt: TGTGCCAGCAGCGCGGGCTGGGGAGGGGGAACTGAAGCTTTCTTT
d_gene: TRBD2; j_gene: TRBJ2-1; v_gene: TRBV5-1; abundance: few; CDR3aa: CASSLALAGGRATYNEQFF; CDR3nt: TGCGCCAGCAGCTTGGCACTAGCGGGGGGCCGCGCCACCTACAATGAGCAGTTCTTC
d_gene: -; j_gene: TRBJ2-7; v_gene: TRBV4-3; abundance: few; CDR3aa: CASSQVYGTHSYEQYF; CDR3nt: TGCGCCAGCAGCCAAGTTTACGGGACACACTCCTACGAGCAGTACTTC
d_gene: -; j_gene: TRBJ2-7; v_gene: TRBV25-1; abundance: few; CDR3aa: CASSELGGTTEQYF; CDR3nt: TGTGCCAGCAGTGAATTGGGAGGGACAACCGAGCAGTACTTC
d_gene: TRBD2; j_gene: TRBJ2-3; v_gene: TRBV4-3; abundance: -; CDR3aa: CASSQGAAASGTDTQYF; CDR3nt: TGCGCCAGCAGCCAAGGGGCGGCGGCTAGCGGAACAGATACGCAGTATTTT
d_gene: TRBD1; j_gene: TRBJ2-7; v_gene: TRBV29-1; abundance: -; CDR3aa: CSAGEGQGAYEQYF; CDR3nt: TGCAGCGCGGGAGAGGGACAGGGGGCTTACGAGCAGTACTTC
d_gene: TRBD1; j_gene: TRBJ1-1; v_gene: TRBV19; abundance: -; CDR3aa: CASSIGQGATEAFF; CDR3nt: TGTGCCAGTAGTATTGGACAGGGGGCTACTGAAGCTTTCTTT
d_gene: -; j_gene: TRBJ2-2; v_gene: TRBV5-1; abundance: few; CDR3aa: CASSLGPGEANTGELFF; CDR3nt: TGCGCCAGCAGCTTGGGACCGGGGGAGGCGAACACCGGGGAGCTGTTTTTT
d_gene: -; j_gene: TRBJ2-3; v_gene: TRBV2; abundance: -; CDR3aa: CASSDFALNTDTQYF; CDR3nt: TGTGCCAGCAGTGATTTTGCGCTAAATACAGATACGCAGTATTTT